The entry below gives a single TCR beta chain sequence along with its context. Generated by immunoSEQ multiplex PCR, the TCRdb table keeps only in-frame clones and is missing some. The table includes fewer than 200,000 clones, more than 80% detected once. These data come from a study of blood T cell repertoires in COVID-19. CDR3 length: 15 amino acids. The V and J ends lost 8 bases and 2 bases respectively, with 19 bases between them. Germline CDR1 is MNHEY and CDR2 is SMNVEV (reference sequence). The sample taken for sequencing was PBMCs or T cells enriched from blood (not recorded which). V is TRBV27 and J is TRBJ2-7; D is possibly TRBD1 (6 bases). The clonotype was recovered from a man aged 45-65 years who had recovered from COVID-19. The CDR3 protein is CASSPLEDSTYEQYF. DNA of the CDR3: TGTGCCAGCTCTCCCTTAGAGGACAGCACCTACGAGCAGTACTTC.